The 20 T cell receptor beta chains below were found in one sample sequenced in a study of cytotoxic CD8 clonotypes in ibrutinib-treated CLL. Repertoires were generated with immunoSEQ multiplex PCR, while TCRdb's copy carries only in-frame clones and drops some. The repertoire holds 30,000 or so clones, with 62% as singletons. The sample was PBMCs, taken before ibrutinib treatment. These receptors were obtained from a human donor with chronic lymphocytic leukemia.

V gene TRBV28 combines with J gene TRBJ2-3; no reliable D call. Looked up from germline, CDR1 is MDHEN and CDR2 is SYDVKM. V lost 8 bases and J lost 6, with 9 bases in between. The CDR3 length is 11 residues. Here the CDR3 reads CASGPVDTQYF. Here the CDR3 DNA reads TGTGCCAGCGGCCCCGTGGATACGCAGTATTTT.

The V and J genes are TRBV6-1 and TRBJ2-5; 12 positions agree with TRBD1. Germline values: CDR1 MNHNS, CDR2 SASEGT. The CDR3 loop spans 15 amino acids. The junction had 3 bases not matched to a gene; V was cut back by 6 bases and J by 1 base. CDR3 sequence: CASSRDRGLQETQYF. CDR3 sequence (DNA): TGTGCCAGCAGCCGGGACAGGGGGCTCCAAGAGACCCAGTACTTC.

The chain links TRBV25-1 to TRBJ2-7; D is uncertain. The germline V gene has CDR1 MGHDK and CDR2 SYGVNS. The CDR3 length is 11 residues. Trimming removed 7 bases at V and 4 bases at J, with 8 bases between. The CDR3 nucleotides are TGTGCCAGCACAATAAGGTACGAGCAGTACTTC. As protein: CASTIRYEQYF.

This chain joins TRBV4-2 and TRBJ2-2; weak D call: TRBD2 (5 bases). CDR1 is LGHNA, CDR2 YNFKEQ, per germline. The CDR3 totals 18 residues. V lost 5 bases, J lost 0 bases, and 19 bases lay in between. The CDR3 bases are TGTGCCAGCAGCGGAGGACGGCCAGGAGTTGCGAACACCGGGGAGCTGTTTTTT. It is translated as CASSGGRPGVANTGELFF.

This clone is categorized as medium-sized (0.01 to 0.1%). This rearrangement joins TRBV10-3 to TRBJ2-2; D ambiguous. Germline CDR1 and CDR2: ENHRY and SYGVKD. Trimming removed 3 bases from V and 1 base from J, with 3 bases in between. This CDR3 has 13 amino acids. The CDR3 DNA follows: TGTGCCATCAGTGATGGGAACACCGGGGAGCTGTTTTTT. Residues: CAISDGNTGELFF.

This clone was counted only a few times. V gene TRBV11-2 combines with J gene TRBJ1-2; maybe TRBD1 (5 bases). CDR3 length: 15 residues. Looked up from germline, CDR1 is SGHAT and CDR2 is FQNNGV. V lost 1 base and J 4 bases, leaving 13 bases between the germline ends. Written as DNA, the CDR3 is TGTGCCAGCAGCTTAGTTCAGGGAAGGGGCTATGGCTACACCTTC. Translating it yields CASSLVQGRGYGYTF.

This sequence joins TRBV5-8 and TRBJ2-1; 8 bases agree with TRBD1. Germline V gene sequence: CDR1 SGHTS, CDR2 YDEGEE. This CDR3 contains 14 residues. The trim removed 4 bases at V and 7 bases at J, leaving 7 bases unmatched. The CDR3 DNA reads as TGTGCCAGCAGCCCCCGACAGGGGAGGAATGAGCAGTTCTTC. Translated: CASSPRQGRNEQFF.

This clone was seen only a few times. Other DNA sequences in the same sample also yield this CDR3. The J gene is TRBJ1-6, the V gene TRBV9; the match to TRBD1 covers 9 bases. The J segment lost 8 bases and the V segment lost 1 base, leaving 7 bases of the junction unmatched. Germline CDR1 reads SGDLS; CDR2 reads YYNGEE. This CDR3 region has 16 residues. The CDR3: CASSVSPDRGDSPLHF. In DNA form, the CDR3 reads TGTGCCAGCAGCGTAAGTCCGGACAGGGGCGATTCACCCCTCCACTTT.

The chain carries TRBV19 and TRBJ1-1; TRBD1 matches at 7 bases. V dropped 10 bases and J dropped 4; count of bases not matched to a gene: 12. Germline V gene lookup returns CDR1 LNHDA and CDR2 SQIVND (reference sequence). There are 14 residues in the CDR3. The CDR3 loop reads CATLPRGRGTEAFF. CDR3 DNA: TGTGCCACACTCCCAAGGGGGCGAGGCACTGAAGCTTTCTTT.

This chain uses TRBV6-1 with TRBJ1-1; perhaps TRBD1 as D (5 bases). Germline CDR1 is MNHNS and CDR2 is SASEGT. The V gene lost 6 bases and the J gene lost 9 bases, with 17 bases spanning the gap. CDR3 size: 13 residues. CDR3 loop: CASSTGGTSQAFF. As DNA, the CDR3 is TGTGCCAGCAGCACGGGCGGGACTTCACAAGCTTTCTTT.

This rearrangement joins TRBV4-1 to TRBJ2-6; a possible D gene is TRBD1 (5 bases). Germline CDR1 reads MGHRA; CDR2 reads YSYEKL. V shed 4 bases and J shed 3 bases, with 10 bases lying between them. The CDR3 sequence is 15 residues long. The CDR3 DNA reads as TGCGCCAGCAGCCGCCGCCAGGGTGGGGCCAACGTCCTGACTTTC. This gives the protein CASSRRQGGANVLTF.

The rearrangement links TRBV7-6 to TRBJ2-7; possibly TRBD1 for D (6 bases). Trimming left V 5 bases short and J 4 bases short, with 15 bases between. CDR3 length: 14 amino acids. Germline V gives CDR1 SGHVS, CDR2 FNYEAQ. The CDR3 DNA reads as TGTGCCAGCAGCCTAGAGAGCGGACAGTACGAGCAGTACTTC. This gives the protein CASSLESGQYEQYF.

In its sample, this clone was seen once. The chain links TRBV19 to TRBJ1-2; D unclear. The V and J ends lost 0 bases and 8 bases respectively, with 19 bases between them. The germline CDR1 and CDR2 sequences are LNHDA and SQIVND (reference sequence). The CDR3 is 16 amino acids. CDR3 region: CASSIDRQPRYGGYTF. The DNA of the CDR3 is TGTGCCAGTAGTATAGATCGTCAGCCCCGATACGGGGGCTACACCTTC.

V usage is TRBV28 and J usage is TRBJ1-2; D is undetermined. The length of the CDR3 is 13 residues. The V and J ends lost 6 bases and 6 bases respectively, with 14 bases between them. CDR1 is MDHEN, CDR2 SYDVKM, per germline. The CDR3 here is CASRLGGYHGYTF. The CDR3 DNA follows: TGTGCCAGCAGACTCGGAGGTTACCATGGCTACACCTTC.

The chain carries TRBV10-3 and TRBJ2-7; D may be TRBD1 (6 bases). With 9 bases removed from V and 5 bases from J, the gap between germline ends came to 20 bases. This CDR3 contains 14 residues. Germline loops: CDR1 ENHRY, CDR2 SYGVKD. The CDR3 DNA reads as TGTGCCATAGGGGCTTGGGGGCAAAGGGACGAGCAGTACTTC. Translation gives CAIGAWGQRDEQYF.

CDR3 sequence (DNA): TGTGCCAGCAGGAGCCAGGGGGTCACCGGGGAGCTGTTTTTT. It yields the protein CASRSQGVTGELFF. The chain has TRBV28 and TRBJ2-2; TRBD1 agrees at 7 bases. The CDR3 has 14 amino acids. V lost 6 bases to trimming and J lost 4 bases; unmatched junction nucleotides: 5. Germline loops: CDR1 MDHEN, CDR2 SYDVKM.

The chain joins TRBV30 to TRBJ2-5, with TRBD2 matching 9 bases. This CDR3 has 15 amino acids. Germline-derived CDR1 and CDR2 are GTSNPN and SVGIG (reference sequence). With 0 bases clipped from V and 5 bases from J, the junction kept 7 bases outside the gene matches. Written as DNA, the CDR3 is TGTGCCTGGAGTGTCGGGCTAGCGGGAATGGAGACCCAGTACTTC. The encoded protein is CAWSVGLAGMETQYF.

This rearrangement joins TRBV28 to TRBJ1-3; D possibly corresponds to TRBD1 (6 bases). This CDR3 has 15 residues. Germline lookup yields CDR1 MDHEN and CDR2 SYDVKM. V gave up 1 base and J gave up 8 bases, with 15 bases separating them. The CDR3 loop reads CASSLFFRGGYTIYF. The CDR3, as DNA: TGTGCCAGCAGTTTATTTTTCAGGGGTGGTTACACCATATATTTT.

By proportion, this clone is medium-sized. The genes are TRBV19 and TRBJ2-3; D may correspond to TRBD1 or TRBD2 (5 bases each). V gave up 5 bases and J gave up 2 bases, with 14 bases separating them. CDR3 size: 15 residues. CDR1 and CDR2 (germline): LNHDA, SQIVND (reference sequence). The CDR3 nucleotides are TGTGCCAGTAGTCGGGGACCATACAACACAGATACGCAGTATTTT. This translates into CASSRGPYNTDTQYF.

This chain links TRBV18 with TRBJ2-7; the D gene could be TRBD1 or TRBD2 (5 bases each). Trimming cost V 3 bases and J 3 bases, with 15 bases left between them. Germline V CDR1 and CDR2: KGHSH, LQKENI. The CDR3 has 15 residues. The CDR3 loop is CASSPEGTPFYEQYF. CDR3 sequence (DNA): TGTGCCAGCTCACCCGAGGGGACCCCCTTCTACGAGCAGTACTTC.